Each of the 27 T cell receptor beta chains below was sequenced from the same sample in a study of shared clonotypes between healthy human individuals. Sequenced by immunoSEQ multiplex PCR; TCRdb stores in-frame clones only, minus some. Of 90,000 to 120,000 clones listed, around 64% were seen once; the top ten hold approximately 25%. The sample comprised memory CD8+ T cells sorted from blood. Documented subset: CD45RO+ cells pooled with CCR7-negative TemRA cells. The source of these receptors is a woman younger than 45 in good health.

V gene TRBV7-9 combines with J gene TRBJ2-3, with D perhaps matching TRBD2 (6 bases). V lost 5 bases and J lost 5, with 14 bases in between. CDR3 size: 14 residues. Germline V CDR1 and CDR2: SEHNR, FQNEAQ (reference sequence). The CDR3 coding sequence is TGTGCCAGCAGCCCCGAAAGGAGGGGAGATACGCAGTATTTT. Protein sequence: CASSPERRGDTQYF.

The rearrangement joins TRBV28 to TRBJ2-5; 12 bases match TRBD2. TRBJ2-7 matches the DNA end more closely, so the J call is doubtful. This CDR3 region has 15 residues. Germline V lookup: CDR1 MDHEN, CDR2 SYDVKM. Written as DNA, the CDR3 is TGTGCCAGCAGTTCCCTAGCGGGAGGGCCCTACGAGCAGTACTTC. Its translation is CASSSLAGGPYEQYF.

The rearrangement joins TRBV2 to TRBJ1-6; D ambiguous. The CDR3 is 14 amino acids. Germline V gene sequence: CDR1 SNHLY, CDR2 FYNNEI. Trimming took 2 bases from V and 6 from J, leaving 8 bases between them. The CDR3 nucleotides are TGTGCCAGCAGTGAAACGGGTCCTAATTCACCCCTCCACTTT. Residues: CASSETGPNSPLHF.

The genes are TRBV5-4 and TRBJ2-7; D is unresolved. This CDR3 contains 14 residues. From germline, CDR1 is SGHNT and CDR2 YYREEE (reference sequence). Trimming removed 1 base from V and 0 bases from J, with 8 bases in between. The CDR3 nucleotides read TGTGCCAGCAGCTTGTGGGATCTCTCCTACGAGCAGTACTTC. It encodes CASSLWDLSYEQYF.

V usage is TRBV28 and J usage is TRBJ2-1; 7 bases are shared with TRBD1. The CDR3 runs 19 residues. CDR1 MDHEN and CDR2 SYDVKM come from the germline V gene. V shed 5 bases and J 4 bases; nucleotides not matched to a gene: 20. CDR3 in amino acids: CASSTRGQFTNSFYNEQFF. The CDR3 DNA reads TGTGCCAGCAGTACCCGGGGACAGTTCACGAATAGCTTTTACAATGAGCAGTTCTTC.

J is TRBJ1-2 and V is TRBV7-9; D might be TRBD1 (5 bases). The germline V gene has CDR1 SEHNR and CDR2 FQNEAQ (reference sequence). The CDR3 has 13 amino acids. V was cut by 1 base and J by 6 bases, with 9 bases left in between. CDR3 nucleotides: TGTGCCAGCAGCTTAGGGACAATCGATGGCTACACCTTC. Its protein product is CASSLGTIDGYTF.

This clone showed up just once. The rearrangement joins TRBV28 to TRBJ1-5; D is uncertain. Trimming cost V 5 bases and J 4 bases, with 12 bases left between them. Per germline, CDR1 MDHEN and CDR2 SYDVKM. The CDR3 has 14 residues. As DNA, the CDR3 is TGTGCCAGCAGTCAGACACCGTGGAATCAGCCCCAGCATTTT. Protein: CASSQTPWNQPQHF.

This clone was detected a few times. The J gene is TRBJ1-1, the V gene TRBV19; 11 nucleotides agree with TRBD1. Looked up from germline, CDR1 is LNHDA and CDR2 is SQIVND (reference sequence). J was trimmed by 0 bases and V by 4 bases; bases with no gene match: 10. The length of the CDR3 is 18 residues. The CDR3 region is CASSRRTGGDLMNTEAFF. The CDR3 DNA follows: TGTGCCAGTAGTAGGAGGACAGGGGGCGACCTTATGAACACTGAAGCTTTCTTT.

V usage is TRBV5-4 and J usage is TRBJ2-6; D is undetermined. Germline V gene sequence: CDR1 SGHNT, CDR2 YYREEE (reference sequence). V lost 3 bases to trimming and J lost 0 bases, with 7 bases between them. This CDR3 spans 15 amino acids. CDR3: CASSSLSSGANVLTF. The CDR3 region has the DNA TGTGCCAGCAGCTCGCTGTCCTCTGGGGCCAACGTCCTGACTTTC. The complete variable domain, with remaining parts taken from reference TRBV5-4 and TRBJ2-6, reads ETGVTQSPTHLIKTRGQQVTLRCSSQSGHNTVSWYQQALGQGPQFIFQYYREEENGRGNFPPRFSGLQFPNYSSELNVNALELDDSALYLCASSSLSSGANVLTFGAGSRLTVL.

In its sample, this clone was seen a few times. The CDR3 bases are TGTGCCAGCAGCTTAGACGGGGGCAATGAGCAGTTCTTC. It yields the protein CASSLDGGNEQFF. The chain carries TRBV11-3 and TRBJ2-1; TRBD2 is a possible D gene (6 bases). The germline V gene encodes CDR1 SGHNT and CDR2 YENEEA. V lost 0 bases to trimming and J lost 6 bases, with 6 bases between them. This CDR3 has 13 amino acids.

The table lists this clone with many counts. This chain joins TRBV19 and TRBJ2-2, with a possible D match to TRBD2 (6 bases). CDR1 is LNHDA, CDR2 SQIVND, per germline (reference sequence). The V gene lost 10 bases and the J gene lost 3 bases, with 18 bases spanning the gap. The CDR3 length is 15 residues. The CDR3 DNA is TGTGCCACCCAGTCGGGCAGGGACTACACCGGGGAGCTGTTTTTT. It codes for CATQSGRDYTGELFF.

In this sample, this clone turned up a few times. Mismatch with germline at one junction end may stem from a read error. The chain couples TRBV2 to TRBJ2-1; no clear D. The germline V gene encodes CDR1 SNHLY and CDR2 FYNNEI. The CDR3 has 10 residues. CDR3 loop: CASSEALMVF. DNA of the CDR3: TGTGCCAGCAGTGAAGCGCTTATGGTCTTC. The full variable domain, completed using reference TRBV2 and TRBJ2-1, is EPEVTQTPSHQVTQMGQEVILRCVPISNHLYFYWYRQILGQKVEFLVSFYNNEISEKSEIFDDQFSVERPDGSNFTLKIRSTKLEDSAMYFCASSEALMVFGPGTRLTVL.

This clone was counted a few times. V is TRBV18 and J is TRBJ1-5; possible D gene TRBD1, 6 bases. Trimming removed 3 bases from V and 2 bases from J, with 14 bases in between. This CDR3 comprises 16 residues. Germline V gene sequence: CDR1 KGHSH, CDR2 LQKENI. The chain's CDR3 is CASSPKQGWGNQPQHF. CDR3 bases: TGTGCCAGCTCACCCAAACAGGGCTGGGGCAATCAGCCCCAGCATTTT.

The chain is built from TRBV5-6 and TRBJ2-7; the match to TRBD1 covers 9 bases. The CDR3 is 15 amino acids. V was clipped by 2 bases and J by 2 bases; unmatched bases: 5. Germline V lookup: CDR1 SGHDT, CDR2 YYEEEE. CDR3 nucleotides: TGTGCCAGCAGCTTCGACAGGGGGTTACCCTACGAGCAGTACTTC. This sequence encodes CASSFDRGLPYEQYF.

J is TRBJ2-7 and V is TRBV13; D is possibly TRBD1 (6 bases). The germline gives CDR1 PRHDT, CDR2 FYEKMQ (reference sequence). V lost 1 base and J 3 bases, leaving 10 bases between the germline ends. The length of the CDR3 is 14 residues. The CDR3 DNA sequence: TGTGCCAGCAGCTTAGAGGGGGTAGACTACGAGCAGTACTTC. It is translated as CASSLEGVDYEQYF. Together with reference TRBV13 and TRBJ2-7, the CDR3 gives the full variable domain: AAGVIQSPRHLIKEKRETATLKCYPIPRHDTVYWYQQGPGQDPQFLISFYEKMQSDKGSIPDRFSAQQFSDYHSELNMSSLELGDSALYFCASSLEGVDYEQYFGPGTRLTVT.

The chain is built from TRBV7-9 and TRBJ2-1; TRBD2 matches at 13 bases. CDR1 and CDR2 from the germline V gene are SEHNR and FQNEAQ (reference sequence). This CDR3 contains 15 residues. V shed 5 bases and J 8 bases; nucleotides not matched to a gene: 6. For the CDR3, the DNA is TGTGCCAGCAGCGTCGGGACTAGCGGGATTCATGAGCAGTTCTTC. Amino acid sequence: CASSVGTSGIHEQFF.

The chain employs TRBV6-6 and TRBJ2-1; 14 positions match TRBD2. The length of the CDR3 is 14 residues. Unmatched junction bases numbered 2, after V lost 7 bases and J lost 6 bases. CDR1 and CDR2 from the germline V gene are MNHNY and SVGAGI (reference sequence). CDR3 in amino acids: CASTGLAGVNEQFF. CDR3 coding DNA: TGTGCCAGCACGGGACTAGCGGGAGTCAATGAGCAGTTCTTC.

A word on this clone: This likely came from a read error, as a far larger clone is one base away. The chain couples TRBV6-1 to TRBJ2-2; a weak D match, TRBD1 (5 bases). Germline loops: CDR1 MNHNS, CDR2 SASEGT. Trimming took off 3 bases at V and 5 bases at J, with 7 bases between the two ends. The CDR3 has 13 residues. CDR3: CASSDRETGELFF. The CDR3 bases are TGTGCCAGCAGTGACAGGGAAACCGGGGAGCTGTTTTTT.

This chain connects TRBV25-1 to TRBJ2-2; the match to TRBD2 covers 7 bases. V lost 2 bases and J lost 6; bases outside the gene matches: 12. The CDR3 has 17 amino acids. The germline V gene has CDR1 MGHDK and CDR2 SYGVNS. As DNA, the CDR3 is TGTGCCAGCAGTGAAGGGTTTGGGGGGGATCCGTCCGGGGAGCTGTTTTTT. It translates to CASSEGFGGDPSGELFF. The full variable domain, rest sourced from reference TRBV25-1 and TRBJ2-2, is EADIYQTPRYLVIGTGKKITLECSQTMGHDKMYWYQQDPGMELHLIHYSYGVNSTEKGDLSSESTVSRIRTEHFPLTLESARPSHTSQYLCASSEGFGGDPSGELFFGEGSRLTVL.

The genes are TRBV6-5 and TRBJ2-3; D gene uncertain. Looked up from germline, CDR1 is MNHEY and CDR2 is SVGAGI. Trimming removed 0 bases at V and 5 bases at J, with 6 bases between. The CDR3 has 13 residues. DNA of the CDR3: TGTGCCAGCAGTTACTCGAACCAAGATACGCAGTATTTT. It codes for CASSYSNQDTQYF.

The J gene is TRBJ2-1, the V gene TRBV6-4, with 7 positions matching TRBD2. The CDR3 runs to 14 residues. Germline-derived CDR1 and CDR2 are MRHNA and SNTAGT. Unmatched junction bases numbered 8, after V lost 4 bases and J lost 8 bases. Written as DNA, the CDR3 is TGTGCCAGCAGTGGGGAGGGCCAGAGGGATGAGCAGTTCTTC. This sequence encodes CASSGEGQRDEQFF.

This chain uses TRBV28 with TRBJ2-7; D remains ambiguous. Trimming cost V 4 bases and J 7 bases, with 11 bases left between them. Germline V gives CDR1 MDHEN, CDR2 SYDVKM. The CDR3 totals 12 residues. As DNA, the CDR3 is TGTGCCAGCAGTTATAACCCTCGGGAGCAGTACTTC. Translation gives CASSYNPREQYF.

In this sample, this clone turned up a few times. A far larger clone differs by one base, so this is likely a read error. The chain joins TRBV2 to TRBJ1-1, with D perhaps matching TRBD1 (6 bases). Germline values: CDR1 SNHLY, CDR2 FYNNEI. V dropped 3 bases and J dropped 1 base, with 6 bases sitting between them. The CDR3 runs 13 residues. The DNA for the CDR3 is TGTGCCAGCAGTGACAGGGGGAACACTGAAGCTTTCTTT. Its translation is CASSDRGNTEAFF. Full variable domain (outside the CDR3, taken from reference TRBV2 and TRBJ1-1): EPEVTQTPSHQVTQMGQEVILRCVPISNHLYFYWYRQILGQKVEFLVSFYNNEISEKSEIFDDQFSVERPDGSNFTLKIRSTKLEDSAMYFCASSDRGNTEAFFGQGTRLTVV.

This sequence joins TRBV11-2 and TRBJ2-7, with a weak D call TRBD2 (5 bases). Trimming left V 2 bases short and J 6 bases short, with 20 bases between. The CDR3 runs to 16 residues. Germline CDR1 SGHAT, CDR2 FQNNGV. The CDR3 DNA reads as TGTGCCAGCAGCTTATATCGGGTCGGGGTTTCATTCGAGCAGTACTTC. It yields the protein CASSLYRVGVSFEQYF.

V is TRBV28 and J is TRBJ1-1; a weak D match, TRBD1 (5 bases). The V end was cut by 3 bases, the J end by 6 bases, with 14 bases between. This CDR3 spans 14 amino acids. Germline CDR1 is MDHEN and CDR2 is SYDVKM. The CDR3 sequence is CASSLRQGGAEAFF. CDR3 nucleotide sequence: TGTGCCAGCAGTTTGAGGCAGGGCGGTGCTGAAGCTTTCTTT. Variable domain in full (rest from reference TRBV28 and TRBJ1-1): DVKVTQSSRYLVKRTGEKVFLECVQDMDHENMFWYRQDPGLGLRLIYFSYDVKMKEKGDIPEGYSVSREKKERFSLILESASTNQTSMYLCASSLRQGGAEAFFGQGTRLTVV.

The sample holds one count of this clone. This chain links TRBV29-1 with TRBJ2-1; possible D gene TRBD2, 6 bases. Germline assignment: CDR1 SQVTM and CDR2 ANQGSEA. This CDR3 comprises 15 residues. The V end lost 6 bases, the J end lost 6 bases, and 21 bases lay between the germline ends. The CDR3 nucleotides are TGCAGCGTCAAGGACCGGCCCTTCGGGGGCAATGAGCAGTTCTTC. Translation: CSVKDRPFGGNEQFF.

The V call is TRBV5-4, the J call TRBJ2-3; D is perhaps TRBD1 (6 bases). V gave up 1 base and J gave up 6 bases, with 12 bases separating them. Germline V lookup: CDR1 SGHNT, CDR2 YYREEE (reference sequence). This CDR3 has 14 amino acids. The CDR3 sequence is CASSLTGIEDTQYF. The CDR3, as DNA: TGTGCCAGCAGCTTGACAGGGATCGAGGATACGCAGTATTTT.